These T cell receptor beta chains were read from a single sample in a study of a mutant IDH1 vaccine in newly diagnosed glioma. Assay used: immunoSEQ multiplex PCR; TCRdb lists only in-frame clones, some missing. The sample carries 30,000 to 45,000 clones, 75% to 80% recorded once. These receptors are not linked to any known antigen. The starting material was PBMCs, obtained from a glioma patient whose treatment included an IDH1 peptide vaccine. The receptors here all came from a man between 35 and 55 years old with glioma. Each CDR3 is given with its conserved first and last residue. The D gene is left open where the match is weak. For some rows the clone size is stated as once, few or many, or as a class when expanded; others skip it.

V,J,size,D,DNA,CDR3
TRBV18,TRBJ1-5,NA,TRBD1,TGTGCCAGCTCACCACCTGGACAGGGAACACAGCCCCAGCATTTT,CASSPPGQGTQPQHF
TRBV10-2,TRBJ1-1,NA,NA,TGCGCCAGCAGGGGGACATACCTTCACACTGAAGCTTTCTTT,CASRGTYLHTEAFF
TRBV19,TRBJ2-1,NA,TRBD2,TGTGCCAGTAGCCCTCGACTAGCGGGGGGTGTTGAGCAGTTCTTC,CASSPRLAGGVEQFF
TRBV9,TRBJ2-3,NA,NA,TGTGCCAGCAGCGTACGAGAAGATACGCAGTATTTT,CASSVREDTQYF
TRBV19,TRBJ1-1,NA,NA,TGTGCCAGTAGTCCCAGGGCAGGAACGAACACTGAAGCTTTCTTT,CASSPRAGTNTEAFF
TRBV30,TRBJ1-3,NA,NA,TGTGCCTGGAGTATATCCCGGACCATATATTTT,CAWSISRTIYF
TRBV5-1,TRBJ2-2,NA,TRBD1,TGCGCCAGCAGCGCGGACAGGGCGAACACCGGGGAGCTGTTTTTT,CASSADRANTGELFF
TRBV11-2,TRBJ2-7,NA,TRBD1,TGTGCCAGCAGCCCGAGGGACAGCTCCTACGAGCAGTACTTC,CASSPRDSSYEQYF
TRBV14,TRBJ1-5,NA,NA,TGTGCCAGCAGCCAAGGAGGGGGGTTCAATCAGCCCCAGCATTTT,CASSQGGGFNQPQHF
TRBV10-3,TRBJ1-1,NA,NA,TGTGCCATCAGACAGGGTGAGTCCACTGAAGCTTTCTTT,CAIRQGESTEAFF
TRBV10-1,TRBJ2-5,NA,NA,TGCGCCAGCAGTAAAGGGGTCTCGGTGGAGGAGACCCAGTACTTC,CASSKGVSVEETQYF
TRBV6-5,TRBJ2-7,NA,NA,TGTGCCAGCAGTTACGTTGGAGGGATAGGCGAGCAGTACTTC,CASSYVGGIGEQYF
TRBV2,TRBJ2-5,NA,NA,TGTGCCAGCGTAGGGGACGGGGTGCTACCGGAGACCCAGTACTTC,CASVGDGVLPETQYF
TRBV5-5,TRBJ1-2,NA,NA,TGTGCCAGCAGCTTGGGCCTACAGAGCTCCTCTATGGGCTACACCTTC,CASSLGLQSSSMGYTF
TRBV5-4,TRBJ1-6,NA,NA,TGTGCCAGCAGCTTGGGGGGCAGGAACTATAATTCACCCCTCCACTTT,CASSLGGRNYNSPLHF
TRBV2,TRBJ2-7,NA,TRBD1,TGTGCCAGCTTACGGACAGGGTCGGGCGAGCAGTACTTC,CASLRTGSGEQYF
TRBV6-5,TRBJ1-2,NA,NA,TGTGCCAGCAGTTCTTCCGGGGATGGCTACACCTTC,CASSSSGDGYTF
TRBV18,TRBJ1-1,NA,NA,TGTGCCAGCTCACCAGCGAACACTGAAGCTTTCTTT,CASSPANTEAFF
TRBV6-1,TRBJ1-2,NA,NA,TGTGCCAGCAGTGAAGCGATAGGCGACTTC,CASSEAIGDF
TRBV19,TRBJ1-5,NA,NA,TGTGCCAGTAGCGACAGCTATAGCAATCAGCCCCAGCATTTT,CASSDSYSNQPQHF
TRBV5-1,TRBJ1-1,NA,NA,TGCGCCAGCAGCGCCGCCGGGACGCCAAACACTGAAGCTTTCTTT,CASSAAGTPNTEAFF
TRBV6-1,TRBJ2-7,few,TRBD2,TGTGCCAGCAGAGAAATAGCGGGGGGAAAGACCTACGAGCAGTACTTC,CASREIAGGKTYEQYF
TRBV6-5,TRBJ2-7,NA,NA,TGTGCCAGCAGTTACCGAGGGGGGCTAGGCGAGCAGTACTTC,CASSYRGGLGEQYF
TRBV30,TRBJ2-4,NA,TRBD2,TGTGCCTGGAGTGACGGGGCGGGGGGCCCCAAAAACATTCAGTACTTC,CAWSDGAGGPKNIQYF
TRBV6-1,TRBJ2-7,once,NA,TGTGCCAGCAGTGCCCATTGGGGGGAGCAGTACTTC,CASSAHWGEQYF
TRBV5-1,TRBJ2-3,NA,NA,TGCGCCAGCAGCCCCTACACAGATACGCAGTATTTT,CASSPYTDTQYF
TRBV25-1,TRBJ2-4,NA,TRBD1,TGTGCCAGCATCGACAGGGGGTTAGGCATTCAGTACTTC,CASIDRGLGIQYF
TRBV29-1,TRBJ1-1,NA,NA,TGCAGCGTTGGTTGGGTAACAACTGAAGCTTTCTTT,CSVGWVTTEAFF
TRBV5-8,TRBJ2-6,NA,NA,TGTGCCAGCAGCTTAATGATCGGCACCTCTGGGGCCAACGTCCTGACTTTC,CASSLMIGTSGANVLTF
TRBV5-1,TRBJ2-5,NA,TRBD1,TGCGCCAGCAGCTTGGGTGACAGGGCCACGGAGACCCAGTACTTC,CASSLGDRATETQYF
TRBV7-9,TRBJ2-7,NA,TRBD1,TGTGCCAGCAGCTTATGGTCCGGGACAGGGGTTGCCGAGCAGTACTTC,CASSLWSGTGVAEQYF
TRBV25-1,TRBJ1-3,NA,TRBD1,TGTGCCAGCAGTGAAGGGACAGGGCGGCGCAACACCATATATTTT,CASSEGTGRRNTIYF
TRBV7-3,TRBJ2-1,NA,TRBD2,TGTGCCAGCAGCTTAACGGGGGAGGGATACAATGAGCAGTTCTTC,CASSLTGEGYNEQFF
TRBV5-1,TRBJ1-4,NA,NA,TGCGCCAGCAGTCGGGACATTGGCAAGGAAAAACTGTTTTTT,CASSRDIGKEKLFF
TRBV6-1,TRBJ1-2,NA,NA,TGTGCCAGCAGCCCCCGCCTGGTAGCTAACTATGGCTACACCTTC,CASSPRLVANYGYTF
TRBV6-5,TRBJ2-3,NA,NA,TGTGCCAGCAGTTACGGCGGGGCCGGAACAGATACGCAGTATTTT,CASSYGGAGTDTQYF
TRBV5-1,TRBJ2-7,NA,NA,TGCGCCAGCAGCCCCTGGTTAGGGGACGGCGAGCAGTACTTC,CASSPWLGDGEQYF
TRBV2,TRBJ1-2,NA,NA,TGTGCCAGCAGTAAAATCCGGGGATATGGCTACACCTTC,CASSKIRGYGYTF
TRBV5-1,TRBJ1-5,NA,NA,TGCGCCAGCAGCTTGTGGGGAGATAGCAATCAGCCCCAGCATTTT,CASSLWGDSNQPQHF
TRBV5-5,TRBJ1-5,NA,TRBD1,TGTGCCAGCAGCTTGCGCGGACAGGGGGCGGGCAATCAGCCCCAGCATTTT,CASSLRGQGAGNQPQHF